This TCR beta chain was recorded in a study of cytomegalovirus exposure and HLA in healthy donors. In the study overall: Drawn from HLA-typed donors, approximately 86 million unique TCRs were held in an early data release.

Notes on the study in general: There were some V segments, including TRBV6-2 and TRBV6-3, excluded as indistinguishable. Using the classifier, cytomegalovirus status was reportedly diagnosed with high specificity and sensitivity.

PCR involved 60 Vbeta and 13 Jbeta primers. Assay: immunoSEQ multiplex PCR; the TCRdb copy retains only in-frame clones and omits some. The data contain 130,000 or so clones, around 8.5% of them singletons. With regard to this clone: Its antigen remains unknown.

The V gene lost 1 base and the J gene lost 4 bases, with 7 bases spanning the gap. The CDR3 is 13 residues long. The germline gives CDR1 SGHDN, CDR2 FVKESK. The sequencing sample was made of PBMCs. This chain connects TRBV14 to TRBJ1-1; D possibly corresponds to TRBD1 (6 bases). The clonotype was recovered from a man aged 35 to 55 in good health and CMV-seronegative. CDR3 sequence reads: CASSQVGATEAFF. CDR3 bases: TGTGCCAGCAGCCAAGTGGGGGCCACTGAAGCTTTCTTT.